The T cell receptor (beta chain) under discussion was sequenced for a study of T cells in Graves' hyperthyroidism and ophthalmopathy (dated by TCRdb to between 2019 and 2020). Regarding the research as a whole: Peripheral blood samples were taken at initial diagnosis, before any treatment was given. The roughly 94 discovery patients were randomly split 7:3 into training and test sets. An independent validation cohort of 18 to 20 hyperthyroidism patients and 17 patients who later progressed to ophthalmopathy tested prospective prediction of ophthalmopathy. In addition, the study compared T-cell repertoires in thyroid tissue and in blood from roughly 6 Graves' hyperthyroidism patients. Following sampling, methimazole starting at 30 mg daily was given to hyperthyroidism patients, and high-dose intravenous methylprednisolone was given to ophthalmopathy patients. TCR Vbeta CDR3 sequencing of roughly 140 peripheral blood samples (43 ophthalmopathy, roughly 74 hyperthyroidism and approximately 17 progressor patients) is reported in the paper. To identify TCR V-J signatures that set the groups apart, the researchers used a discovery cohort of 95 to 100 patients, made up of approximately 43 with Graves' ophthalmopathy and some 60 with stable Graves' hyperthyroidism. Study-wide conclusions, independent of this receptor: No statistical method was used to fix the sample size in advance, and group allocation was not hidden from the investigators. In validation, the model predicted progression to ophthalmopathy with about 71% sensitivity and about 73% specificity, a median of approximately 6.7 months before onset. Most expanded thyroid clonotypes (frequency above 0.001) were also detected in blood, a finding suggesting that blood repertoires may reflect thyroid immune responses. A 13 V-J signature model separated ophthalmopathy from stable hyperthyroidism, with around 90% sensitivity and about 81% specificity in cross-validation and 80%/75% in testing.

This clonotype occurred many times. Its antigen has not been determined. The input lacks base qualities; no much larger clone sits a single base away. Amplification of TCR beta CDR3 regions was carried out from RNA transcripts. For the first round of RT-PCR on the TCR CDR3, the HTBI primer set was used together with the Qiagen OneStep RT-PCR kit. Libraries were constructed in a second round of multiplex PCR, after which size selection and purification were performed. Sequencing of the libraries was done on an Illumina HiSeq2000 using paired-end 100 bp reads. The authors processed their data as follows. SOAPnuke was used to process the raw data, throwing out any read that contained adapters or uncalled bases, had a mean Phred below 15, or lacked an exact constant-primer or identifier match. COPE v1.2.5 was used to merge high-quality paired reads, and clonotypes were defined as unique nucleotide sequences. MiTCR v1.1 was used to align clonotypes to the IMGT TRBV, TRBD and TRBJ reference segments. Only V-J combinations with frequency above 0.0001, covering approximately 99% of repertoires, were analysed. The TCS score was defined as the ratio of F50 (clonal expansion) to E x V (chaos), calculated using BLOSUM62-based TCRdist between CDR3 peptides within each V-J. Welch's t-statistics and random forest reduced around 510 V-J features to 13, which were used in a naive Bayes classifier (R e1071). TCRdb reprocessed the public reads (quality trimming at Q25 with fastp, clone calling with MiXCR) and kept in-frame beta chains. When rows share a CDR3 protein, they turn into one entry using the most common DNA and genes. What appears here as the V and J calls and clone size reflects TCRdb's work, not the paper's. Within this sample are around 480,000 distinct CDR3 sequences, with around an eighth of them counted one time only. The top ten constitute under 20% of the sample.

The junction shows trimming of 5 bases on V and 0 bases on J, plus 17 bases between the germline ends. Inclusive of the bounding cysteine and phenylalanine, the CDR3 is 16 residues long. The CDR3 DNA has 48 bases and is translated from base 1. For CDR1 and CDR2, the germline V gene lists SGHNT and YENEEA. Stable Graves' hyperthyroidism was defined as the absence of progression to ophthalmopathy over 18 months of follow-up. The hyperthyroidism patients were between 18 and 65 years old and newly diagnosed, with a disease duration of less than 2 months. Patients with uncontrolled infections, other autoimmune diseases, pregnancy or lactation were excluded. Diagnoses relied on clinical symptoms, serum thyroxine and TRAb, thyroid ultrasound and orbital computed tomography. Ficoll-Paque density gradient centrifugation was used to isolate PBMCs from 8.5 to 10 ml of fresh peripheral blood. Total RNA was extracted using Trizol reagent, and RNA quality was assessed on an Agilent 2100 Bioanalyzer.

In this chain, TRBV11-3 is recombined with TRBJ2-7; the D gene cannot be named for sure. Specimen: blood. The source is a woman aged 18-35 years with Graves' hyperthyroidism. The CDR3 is CASSDPQDPNSYEQYF. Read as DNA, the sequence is TGTGCCAGCAGCGACCCGCAGGACCCCAACTCCTACGAGCAGTACTTC.